Sequencing of this TCR beta chain was carried out in a study of shared clonotypes between healthy human individuals. Those who donated, Caucasian adults without exception, all lived in Nashville, Tennessee. TCRdb's table, derived via immunoSEQ multiplex PCR, lists solely in-frame clones and lacks some. The sample carries about 600,000 clones, around three quarters recorded once. The sequencing input was PBMCs. The receptor was isolated from a woman aged 35 to 49 in good health. Some clones in this sample may be carry-over from other donors' samples.

In nucleotides, the CDR3 is TGTGCCAGCAGTTTATTCAGCAGGGGCGTGATGGAGACCCAGTACTTC. It codes for CASSLFSRGVMETQYF. The chain links TRBV28 to TRBJ2-5; a possible D gene is TRBD1 (6 bases). Germline V CDR1 and CDR2: MDHEN, SYDVKM. Trimming removed 1 base at V and 5 bases at J, with 17 bases between. The length of the CDR3 is 16 residues.